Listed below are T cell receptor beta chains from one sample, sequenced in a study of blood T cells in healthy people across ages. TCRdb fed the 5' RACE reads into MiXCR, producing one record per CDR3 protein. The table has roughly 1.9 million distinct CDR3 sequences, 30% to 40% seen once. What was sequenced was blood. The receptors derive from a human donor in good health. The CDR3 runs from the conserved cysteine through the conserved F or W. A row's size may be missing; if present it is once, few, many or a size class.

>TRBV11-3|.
CASSLNRIYGYTF
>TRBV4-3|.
CASSPRGRWGQPQHF
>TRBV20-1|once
CSGALNEQYF
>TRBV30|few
CAWSAGRLSYEQYF
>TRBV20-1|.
CSASPGTSISGELFF
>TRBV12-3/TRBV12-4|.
CASSAGPSYEQYF
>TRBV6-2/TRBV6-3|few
CASSYSSGQGVREQYF
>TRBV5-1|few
CASSFRGPGTEAFF
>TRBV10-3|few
CAISGPGRQGREETQYF
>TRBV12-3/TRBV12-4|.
CASSLGPWESQYF
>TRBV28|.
CASSRPGQESTDTQYF
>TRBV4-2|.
CASSLTGPGAGETQYF
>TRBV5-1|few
CASSLSDRGDYEQYF
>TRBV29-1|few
CSVDWGTATGTQYF
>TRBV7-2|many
CASSFPGQETQYF
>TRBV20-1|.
CSARGQVGSTNEKLFF